The 4 T cell receptor beta chains in this list originate from one sample, sequenced in a study of T-cell memory formation after mild COVID-19. TCRdb ran MiXCR on the 5' RACE reads and lists one entry per CDR3 protein. The sample has about 210,000 distinct CDR3 sequences, under 12% seen once. The sample comprised PBMCs or a T cell subset sorted from them (not recorded which). Receptors were obtained from a man aged 18 to 30 who had mild COVID-19 (a few samples of this study predate the infection). Cell type and time point are not known.

The V and J genes are TRBV20-1 and TRBJ2-1; possibly TRBD1 or TRBD2 for D (5 bases each). V lost 6 bases and J 1 base, leaving 13 bases between the germline ends. The CDR3 has 14 residues. Per germline, CDR1 DFQATT and CDR2 SNEGSKA (reference sequence). Here the CDR3 reads CSAKDGTSYNEQFF. CDR3 nucleotide sequence: TGCAGTGCAAAGGACGGGACGTCCTACAATGAGCAGTTCTTC.

The table lists this clonotype with a few counts. V gene TRBV4-3 combines with J gene TRBJ2-3; no reliable D call. The CDR3 covers 14 residues. The germline CDR1 and CDR2 sequences are LGHNA and YSLEER. Deletions cut 0 bases from V and 4 bases from J, with 8 bases between. The CDR3 region is CASSQDGFPDTQYF. The DNA of the CDR3 is TGCGCCAGCAGCCAAGACGGGTTCCCAGATACGCAGTATTTT.

The chain carries TRBV14 and TRBJ2-3; TRBD1 is a possible D gene (6 bases). V was cut by 6 bases and J by 0 bases, with 13 bases left in between. This CDR3 has 15 amino acids. Germline CDR1 SGHDN, CDR2 FVKESK. The CDR3 reads CASRRGQLSTDTQYF. CDR3 DNA sequence: TGTGCCAGCAGACGAGGACAGCTTAGCACAGATACGCAGTATTTT.

The chain joins TRBV20-1 to TRBJ2-1; 10 bases match TRBD2. The CDR3 runs to 14 residues. After removal of 3 bases from V and 7 bases from J, the junction contained 6 bases not matched to a gene. Per the germline V gene, CDR1 is DFQATT and CDR2 is SNEGSKA (reference sequence). Here the CDR3 DNA reads TGCAGTGCTAGCACTAGCGGGGTTTGGAATGAGCAGTTCTTC. Amino acid sequence: CSASTSGVWNEQFF.